This TCR beta chain was recorded in a study of tumor and adjacent non-tumor tissue in lung cancer. Whole-study context: Approximately 4.2 million productive TCRbeta reads were obtained per sample on average. Study-level results: Top 100 clones took a larger repertoire share in normal lung. Significantly higher TCR diversity was found in tumor than normal lung. Higher tumor TCR diversity was associated with shorter survival.

The template was RNA from unsorted bulk tissue. This clonotype appeared a single time. Its antigen is unknown. The germline gene is not matched at one end of the junction; a read error may be the cause. TCRbeta libraries were built with three rounds of nested PCR, modified from ARM-PCR. Using its own MiXCR run on the multiplex PCR reads, TCRdb lists one record per CDR3 protein. Altogether 60,000 to 85,000 distinct CDR3 sequences are present, roughly 73% being singletons, with the ten largest covering roughly 12%. Germline V gene sequence: CDR1 MNHEY, CDR2 SVGAGI. The CDR3 is 16 amino acids. V and J are TRBV6-5 and TRBJ2-1; 8 bases are shared with TRBD1. Specimen: lung tumor tissue. The source of this sequence is a woman between 45 and 65 years old with non-small cell lung cancer. CDR3 loop: CASSTIRTGIYNEQFF. CDR3 DNA: TGCGCCAGCAGCACAATAAGGACAGGGATATACAATGAGCAGTTCTTC.